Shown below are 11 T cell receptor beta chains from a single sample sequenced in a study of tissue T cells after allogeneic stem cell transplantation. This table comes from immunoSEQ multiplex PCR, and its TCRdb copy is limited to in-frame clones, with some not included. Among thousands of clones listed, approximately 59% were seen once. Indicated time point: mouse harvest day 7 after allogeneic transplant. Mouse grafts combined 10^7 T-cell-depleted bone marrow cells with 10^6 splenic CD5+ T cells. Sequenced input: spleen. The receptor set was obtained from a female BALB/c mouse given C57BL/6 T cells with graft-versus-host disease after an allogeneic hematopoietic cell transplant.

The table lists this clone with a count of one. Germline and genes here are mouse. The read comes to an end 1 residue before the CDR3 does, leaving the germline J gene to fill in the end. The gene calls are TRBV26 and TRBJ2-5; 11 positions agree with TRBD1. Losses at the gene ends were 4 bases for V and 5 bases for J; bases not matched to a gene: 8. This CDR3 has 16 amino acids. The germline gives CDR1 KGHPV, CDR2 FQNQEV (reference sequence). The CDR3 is CASSPGTGGSGDTQYF. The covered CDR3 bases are TGTGCCAGCAGTCCGGGGACAGGGGGATCGGGAGACACCCAGTAC.

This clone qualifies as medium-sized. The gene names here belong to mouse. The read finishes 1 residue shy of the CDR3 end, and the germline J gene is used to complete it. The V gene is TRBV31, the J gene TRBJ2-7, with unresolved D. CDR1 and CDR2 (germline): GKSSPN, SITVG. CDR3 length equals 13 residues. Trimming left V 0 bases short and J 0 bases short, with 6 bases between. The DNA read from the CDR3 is TGTGCCTGGAGTCTACAGAGCTCCTATGAACAGTAC. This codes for CAWSLQSSYEQY. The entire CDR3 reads CAWSLQSSYEQYF. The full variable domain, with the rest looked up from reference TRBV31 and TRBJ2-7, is AQTIHQWPVAEIKAVGSPLSLGCTIKGKSSPNLYWYWQATGGTLQQLFYSITVGQVESVVQLNLSASRPKDDQFILSTEKLLLSHSGFYLCAWSLQSSYEQYFGPGTRLTVL.

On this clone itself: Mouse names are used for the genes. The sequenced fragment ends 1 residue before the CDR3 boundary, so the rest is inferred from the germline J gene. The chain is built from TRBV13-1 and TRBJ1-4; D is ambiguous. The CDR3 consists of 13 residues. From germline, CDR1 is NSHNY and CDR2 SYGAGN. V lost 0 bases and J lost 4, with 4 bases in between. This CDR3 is CASSDGNNERLFF. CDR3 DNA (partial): TGTGCCAGCAGTGATGGGAACAACGAAAGATTATTT.

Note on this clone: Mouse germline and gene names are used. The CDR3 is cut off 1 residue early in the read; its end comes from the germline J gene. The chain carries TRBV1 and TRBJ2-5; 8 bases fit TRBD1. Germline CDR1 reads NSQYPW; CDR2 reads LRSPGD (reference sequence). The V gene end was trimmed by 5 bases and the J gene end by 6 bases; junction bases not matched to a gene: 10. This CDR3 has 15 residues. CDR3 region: CTCSSPQGAGDTQYF. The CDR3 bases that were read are TGCACCTGCAGTTCACCCCAGGGGGCGGGGGACACCCAGTAC. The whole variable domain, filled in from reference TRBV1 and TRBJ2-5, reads VTLLEQNPRWRLVPRGQAVNLRCILKNSQYPWMSWYQQDLQKQLQWLFTLRSPGDKEVKSLPGADYLATRVTDTELRLQVANMSQGRTLYCTCSSPQGAGDTQYFGPGTRLLVL.

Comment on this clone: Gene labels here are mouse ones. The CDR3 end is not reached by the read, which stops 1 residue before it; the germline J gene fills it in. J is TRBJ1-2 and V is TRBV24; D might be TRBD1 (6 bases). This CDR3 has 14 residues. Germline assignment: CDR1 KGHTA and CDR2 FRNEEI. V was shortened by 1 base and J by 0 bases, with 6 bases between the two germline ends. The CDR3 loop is CASSLWTANSDYTF. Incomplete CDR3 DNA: TGTGCCAGCAGTCTGTGGACAGCAAACTCCGACTACACC.

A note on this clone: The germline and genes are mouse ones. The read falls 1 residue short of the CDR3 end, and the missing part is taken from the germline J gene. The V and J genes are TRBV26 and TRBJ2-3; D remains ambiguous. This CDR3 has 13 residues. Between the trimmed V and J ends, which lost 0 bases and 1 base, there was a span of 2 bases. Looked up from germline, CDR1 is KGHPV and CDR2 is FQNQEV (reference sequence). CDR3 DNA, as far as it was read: TGTGCCAGCAGTCTGTCTGGTGCAGAAACGCTGTAT. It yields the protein CASSLSGAETLY. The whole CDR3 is CASSLSGAETLYF. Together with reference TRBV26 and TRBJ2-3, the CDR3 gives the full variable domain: NSKVIQTPRYLVKGQGQKAKMRCIPEKGHPVVFWYQQNKNNEFKFLINFQNQEVLQQIDMTEKRFSAECPSNSPCSLEIQSSEAGDSALYLCASSLSGAETLYFGSGTRLTVL.

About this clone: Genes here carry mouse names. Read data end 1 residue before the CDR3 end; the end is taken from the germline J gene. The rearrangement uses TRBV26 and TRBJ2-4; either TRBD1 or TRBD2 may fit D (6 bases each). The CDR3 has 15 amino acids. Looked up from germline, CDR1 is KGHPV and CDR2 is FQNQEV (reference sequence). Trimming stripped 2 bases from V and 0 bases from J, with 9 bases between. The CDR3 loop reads CASSLGGPSQNTLYF. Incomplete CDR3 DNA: TGTGCCAGCAGTCTGGGGGGCCCTAGTCAAAACACCTTGTAC.

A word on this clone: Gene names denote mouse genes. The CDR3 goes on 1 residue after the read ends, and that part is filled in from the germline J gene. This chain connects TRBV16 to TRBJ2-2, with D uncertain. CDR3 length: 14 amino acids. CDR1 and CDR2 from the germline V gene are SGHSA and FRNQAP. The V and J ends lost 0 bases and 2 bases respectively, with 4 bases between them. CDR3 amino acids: CASSLDGNTGQLYF. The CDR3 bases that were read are TGTGCAAGCAGCTTAGATGGGAACACCGGGCAGCTCTAC.

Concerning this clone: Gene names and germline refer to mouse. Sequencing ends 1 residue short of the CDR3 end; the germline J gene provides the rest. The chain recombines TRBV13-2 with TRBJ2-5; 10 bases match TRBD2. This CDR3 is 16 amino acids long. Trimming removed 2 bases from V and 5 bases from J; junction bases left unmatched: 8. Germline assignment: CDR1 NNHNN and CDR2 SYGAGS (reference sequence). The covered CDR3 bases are TGTGCCAGCGGTGACCCTGGGGGGGCGCGGGGAGACACCCAGTAC. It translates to CASGDPGGARGDTQY. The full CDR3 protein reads CASGDPGGARGDTQYF.

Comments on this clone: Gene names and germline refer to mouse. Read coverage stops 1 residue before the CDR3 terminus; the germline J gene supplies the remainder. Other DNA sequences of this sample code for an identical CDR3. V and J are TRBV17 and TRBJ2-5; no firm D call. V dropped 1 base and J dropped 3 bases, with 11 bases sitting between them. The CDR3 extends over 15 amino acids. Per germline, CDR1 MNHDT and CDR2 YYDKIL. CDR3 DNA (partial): TGTGCTAGCAGTAGAGGGGGTGGGCGGCAAGACACCCAGTAC. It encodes CASSRGGGRQDTQY. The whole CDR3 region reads CASSRGGGRQDTQYF.

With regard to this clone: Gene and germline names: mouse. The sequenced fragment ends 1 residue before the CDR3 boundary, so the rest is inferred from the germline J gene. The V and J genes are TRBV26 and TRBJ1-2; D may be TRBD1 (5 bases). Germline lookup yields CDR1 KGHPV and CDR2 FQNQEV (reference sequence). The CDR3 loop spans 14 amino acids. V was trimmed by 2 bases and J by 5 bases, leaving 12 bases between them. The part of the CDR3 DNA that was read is TGTGCCAGCAGTCTGAACGGAAAGGGGTCCGACTACACC. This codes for CASSLNGKGSDYT. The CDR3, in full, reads CASSLNGKGSDYTF.